A selection of T cell receptor beta chains follows, all from one sample in a study of OX40 agonist ivuxolimab in advanced cancers. Measured with immunoSEQ multiplex PCR; TCRdb has only the in-frame clones, and not every one. The data contain about 79,000 clones, approximately 94% of them seen just once; the ten biggest clones take up 8.5% to 10%. The sample here was CD4+ or CD8+ T cells sorted from blood, taken in a trial of the OX40 agonist ivuxolimab. These receptors originate from an adult with an advanced solid tumor such as melanoma, head and neck, liver or kidney cancer. Both conserved end residues are part of each CDR3. The D gene is left open where the match is weak. Size is omitted from some rows. Given values are once, few, many or a class for expanded clones.

>TRBV29-1|.|TRBJ2-7|.
TGCAGCGTTGAAGATCCAGAGGTGGAATCCTACGAGCAGTACTTC
CSVEDPEVESYEQYF
>TRBV27|.|TRBJ2-1|.
TGTGCCAGCAGTGACCGGGACGCCGACAATGAGCAGTTCTTC
CASSDRDADNEQFF
>TRBV27|.|TRBJ1-2|.
TGTGCCAGCAGTGTCCAGGGTAGCTATGGCTACACCTTC
CASSVQGSYGYTF
>TRBV13|.|TRBJ1-2|.
TGTGCCAGCAGCTCCAAAGGAGTCAGAGATGGCTACACCTTC
CASSSKGVRDGYTF
>TRBV9|.|TRBJ2-2|.
TGTGCCTCCGAGCGCGGAACGAACACCGGGGAGCTGTTTTTT
CASERGTNTGELFF
>TRBV7-2|.|TRBJ2-5|.
TGTGCCAGCAGCTTAGGCAGGTTAGAAGAGACCCAGTACTTC
CASSLGRLEETQYF
>TRBV27|few|TRBJ2-2|.
TGTGCCAGCAGTTCGAGGACAAGCACCGGGGAGCTGTTTTTT
CASSSRTSTGELFF
>TRBV7-2|.|TRBJ2-7|TRBD2
TGTGCCAGCAGCCCTCGACTAGCGGCCTCCTACGAGCAGTACTTC
CASSPRLAASYEQYF
>TRBV2|.|TRBJ1-2|TRBD1
TGTGCCAGCAATCACAGGACAGGGCGGTATGGCTACACCTTC
CASNHRTGRYGYTF
>TRBV27|.|TRBJ1-1|.
TGTGCCAGCAGTGGACAGACTCTTCCCGGTAACACTGAAGCTTTCTTT
CASSGQTLPGNTEAFF
>TRBV7-9|.|TRBJ2-7|TRBD1
TGTGCCAGCAGCCCGGGACAGCAGTACGAGCAGTACTTC
CASSPGQQYEQYF
>TRBV7-9|.|TRBJ1-2|.
TGTGCCAGCAGCCCGCTGGGGAGGGATGGCTACACCTTC
CASSPLGRDGYTF
>TRBV27|.|TRBJ2-1|.
TGTGCCAGCACCGACGACATGGTGGGCAATGAGCAGTTCTTC
CASTDDMVGNEQFF
>TRBV7-8|.|TRBJ2-2|TRBD2
TGTGCCAGCAGCTTAGCGGCTAGCGGGCCCACGAACACCGGGGAGCTGTTTTTT
CASSLAASGPTNTGELFF
>TRBV27|.|TRBJ1-5|.
TGTGCCAGCAGTTCAACGGTTCCTAGCAATCAGCCCCAGCATTTT
CASSSTVPSNQPQHF
>TRBV28|.|TRBJ1-1|.
TGTGCCAGCAGTTTCACGGGGCAGGACCCTGAAGCTTTCTTT
CASSFTGQDPEAFF
>TRBV27|.|TRBJ2-7|.
TGTGCCAGCGGGCAGAGTTACGAGCAGTACTTC
CASGQSYEQYF
>TRBV9|.|TRBJ2-1|.
TGTGCCAGCAGCGTAGGGCTTCCCGGCTCCTACAATGAGCAGTTCTTC
CASSVGLPGSYNEQFF
>TRBV6-1|.|TRBJ2-1|.
TGTGCCAGCCCTAAGGGTCCAATATCCTACAATGAGCAGTTCTTC
CASPKGPISYNEQFF
>TRBV28|.|TRBJ1-5|.
TGTGCCAGCAACGAGCAGGGTTCGCCCCAGCATTTT
CASNEQGSPQHF
>TRBV11-1|.|TRBJ2-7|.
TGTGCCAGCAGGGGGGACGGAACCTACGAGCAGTACTTC
CASRGDGTYEQYF
>TRBV5-4|.|TRBJ2-7|.
TGTGCCAGCAGCTTGGCAGGGGATAAGAACTTC
CASSLAGDKNF
>TRBV5-1|once|TRBJ2-7|.
TGCGCCAGCAGCTTTGAAGGAGAGCAGTACTTC
CASSFEGEQYF
>TRBV9|.|TRBJ2-7|TRBD1
TGTGCCAGCAGCGCCAACCCCGGGACAGGCGAGTACGAGCAGTACTTC
CASSANPGTGEYEQYF
>TRBV7-8|.|TRBJ2-5|.
TGTGCCAGCAGCTTGTTCGGGGGCACCGGGGAGACCCAGTACTTC
CASSLFGGTGETQYF
>TRBV4-1|.|TRBJ2-7|.
TGCGCCAGCAGCCAAGGCCAAAATCGAGGGGGTGTAGGCTACGAGCAGTACTTC
CASSQGQNRGGVGYEQYF
>TRBV6-4|.|TRBJ2-1|TRBD2
TGTGCCAGCAGCCTCGCCCCGAGCGGGACGGAGGGGAGCTACAATGAGCAGTTCTTC
CASSLAPSGTEGSYNEQFF
>TRBV28|.|TRBJ2-3|.
TGTGCCAGCAGTTTACTTCAGCCCGGCACAGATACGCAGTATTTT
CASSLLQPGTDTQYF
>TRBV7-9|.|TRBJ2-1|.
TGTGCCAGCAGCCCCGGAAATGAGCAGTTCTTC
CASSPGNEQFF
>TRBV18|once|TRBJ2-7|TRBD1
TGTGCCAGCTCACCGGGACAGGGGAGCTCCTACGAGCAGTACTTC
CASSPGQGSSYEQYF
>TRBV27|.|TRBJ2-3|.
TGTGCCAGCAGTCACCGAAGAGATACGCAGTATTTT
CASSHRRDTQYF
>TRBV6-6|.|TRBJ1-2|.
TGTGCCAGCAGTTCCAGGGATGGCTACACCTTC
CASSSRDGYTF
>TRBV2|once|TRBJ1-5|.
TGTGCCAGCAGGGTGGTGGGGGAGCCCCAGCATTTT
CASRVVGEPQHF
>TRBV5-5|.|TRBJ2-7|TRBD2
TGTGCCAGCAGCTTCTATCTAGCGGGCTACGAGCAGTACTTC
CASSFYLAGYEQYF
>TRBV4-1|.|TRBJ2-3|TRBD2
TGCGCCAGCAGCCAGCTCGTTGCGGGGGGGGTAGATACGCAGTATTTT
CASSQLVAGGVDTQYF